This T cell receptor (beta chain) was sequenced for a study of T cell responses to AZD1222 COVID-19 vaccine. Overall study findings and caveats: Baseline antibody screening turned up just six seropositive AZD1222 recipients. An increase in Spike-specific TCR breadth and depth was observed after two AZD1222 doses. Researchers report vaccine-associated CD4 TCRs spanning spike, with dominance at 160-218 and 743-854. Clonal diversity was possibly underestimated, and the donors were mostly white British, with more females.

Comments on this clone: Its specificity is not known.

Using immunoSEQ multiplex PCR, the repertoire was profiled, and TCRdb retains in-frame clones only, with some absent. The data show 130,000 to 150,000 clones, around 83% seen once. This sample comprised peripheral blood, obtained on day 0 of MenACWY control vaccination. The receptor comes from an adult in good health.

The CDR3 spells CATSDFTDTEAFF. CDR3 bases: TGTGCCACCAGTGATTTCACCGACACTGAAGCTTTCTTT. The V call is TRBV24-1, the J call TRBJ1-1; D remains ambiguous. Trimming took off 1 base at V and 3 bases at J, with 5 bases between the two ends. The CDR3 has 13 amino acids. Per the germline V gene, CDR1 is KGHDR and CDR2 is SFDVKD.